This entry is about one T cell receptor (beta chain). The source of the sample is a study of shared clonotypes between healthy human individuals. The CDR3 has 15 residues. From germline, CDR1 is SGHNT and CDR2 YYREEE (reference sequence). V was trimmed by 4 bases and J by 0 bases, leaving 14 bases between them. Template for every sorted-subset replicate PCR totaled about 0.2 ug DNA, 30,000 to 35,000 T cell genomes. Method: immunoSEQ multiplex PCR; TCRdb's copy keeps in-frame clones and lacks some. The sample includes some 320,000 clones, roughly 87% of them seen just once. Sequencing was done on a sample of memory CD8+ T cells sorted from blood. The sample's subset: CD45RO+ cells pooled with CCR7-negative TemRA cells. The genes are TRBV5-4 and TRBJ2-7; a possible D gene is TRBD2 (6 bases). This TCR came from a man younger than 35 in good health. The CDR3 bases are TGTGCCAGCAGCGGGGTACGCGGGGCCTCCTACGAGCAGTACTTC. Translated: CASSGVRGASYEQYF.